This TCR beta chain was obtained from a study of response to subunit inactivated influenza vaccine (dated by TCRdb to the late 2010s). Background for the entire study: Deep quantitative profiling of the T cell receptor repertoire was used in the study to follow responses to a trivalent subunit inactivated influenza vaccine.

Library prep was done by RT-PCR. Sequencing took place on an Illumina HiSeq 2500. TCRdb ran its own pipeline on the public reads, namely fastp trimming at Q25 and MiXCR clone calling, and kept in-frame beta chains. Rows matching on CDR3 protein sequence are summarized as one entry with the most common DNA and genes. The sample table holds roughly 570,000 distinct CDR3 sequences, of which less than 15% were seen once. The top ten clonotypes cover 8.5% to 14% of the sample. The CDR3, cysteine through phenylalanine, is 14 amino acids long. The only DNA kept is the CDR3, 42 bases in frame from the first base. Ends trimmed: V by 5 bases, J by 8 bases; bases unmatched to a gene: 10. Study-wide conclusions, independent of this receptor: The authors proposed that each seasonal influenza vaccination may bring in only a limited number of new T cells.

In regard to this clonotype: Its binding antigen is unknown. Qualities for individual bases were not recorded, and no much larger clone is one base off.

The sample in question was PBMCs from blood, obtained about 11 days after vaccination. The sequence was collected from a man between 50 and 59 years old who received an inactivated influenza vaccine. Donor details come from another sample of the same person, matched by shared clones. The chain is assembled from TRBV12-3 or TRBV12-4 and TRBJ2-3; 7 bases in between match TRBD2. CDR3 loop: CASSPGRRGGTQYF. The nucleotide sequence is TGTGCCAGCAGTCCGGGACGCCGCGGGGGTACGCAGTATTTT.